These 9 T cell receptor beta chains came from one sample sequenced in a study of T cell repertoires in aging, cancer and after chemotherapy (dated by TCRdb to about 2019). Instead of sorted cells or RNA, genomic DNA extracted from peripheral blood served as the source for amplifying TCR beta rearrangements. The reads were generated on an Illumina MiSeq. Using a mixed TRB-A/B primer pool, multiplex touch-down PCR amplified rearranged TRB sequences covering the V, D and J segments. In-frame beta chains were kept once TCRdb had trimmed the public reads at Q25 with fastp and called clones with MiXCR. Under each unique CDR3 protein, matching rows form one entry showing the most common genes and DNA. The sample table holds about 1,400 distinct CDR3 sequences, of which about 23% were seen once. The ten most abundant clones make up around 40% of the sample. Sequencing used blood. These receptors all stem from a human donor with a blood cancer.

By proportion, this clonotype is medium-sized. The chain links TRBV20-1 to TRBJ2-1; D call uncertain. The CDR3 has 14 residues. CDR1 is DFQATT and CDR2 is SNEGSKA in the germline V gene (reference sequence). The V end was cut by 3 bases, the J end by 0 bases, with 9 bases between. The CDR3 is CSASWLSSYNEQFF. Written as DNA, the CDR3 is TGCAGTGCTAGTTGGTTGAGCTCCTACAATGAGCAGTTCTTC.

By share, this clonotype ranks as medium-sized. V usage is TRBV20-1 and J usage is TRBJ2-2; a possible D gene is TRBD2 (7 bases). The germline V and J ends were trimmed by 6 bases and 1 base, with 21 bases remaining between them. The germline V gene encodes CDR1 DFQATT and CDR2 SNEGSKA (reference sequence). This CDR3 has 17 residues. The CDR3 region has the DNA TGCAGTGCAGGCGGAGGGGCCGGGGGGCGGAACACCGGGGAGCTGTTTTTT. This codes for CSAGGGAGGRNTGELFF.

This clonotype is labeled as medium-sized. The rearrangement links TRBV27 to TRBJ1-5; no clear D. Germline V gene data show CDR1 as MNHEY and CDR2 as SMNVEV (reference sequence). The CDR3 is made up of 15 amino acids. V was pared by 3 bases and J by 1 base, with 10 bases between. The CDR3 spells CASSLEGASNQPQHF. The CDR3 DNA reads TGTGCCAGCAGTTTGGAGGGAGCCAGCAATCAGCCCCAGCATTTT.

As concerns this clonotype: It may be a read error: a sequence one base away is much more abundant. V and J are TRBV6-1 and TRBJ1-6; TRBD1 aligns across 10 bases. The CDR3 has 12 amino acids. The germline V gene encodes CDR1 MNHNS and CDR2 SASEGT. In nucleotides, the CDR3 is TGTGCCAGCAGTTATGGACAGGGGGAAGCTTTATTT. Residues: CASSYGQGEALF.

This clonotype is labeled medium-sized (0.01 to 0.1%). The rearrangement joins TRBV6-1 to TRBJ1-6; D unclear. CDR1 MNHNS and CDR2 SASEGT come from the germline V gene. V lost 7 bases and J 4 bases, leaving 14 bases between the germline ends. This CDR3 comprises 15 residues. Written as DNA, the CDR3 is TGTGCCAGCACCCCTCAGGAAGGTTATAATTCACCCCTCCACTTT. Its translation is CASTPQEGYNSPLHF.

The table lists this clonotype with a few counts. This rearrangement joins TRBV20-1 to TRBJ1-1, with no clear D. This CDR3 has 8 amino acids. The V gene lost 4 bases and the J gene lost 7 bases, with 1 base spanning the gap. Germline-derived CDR1 and CDR2 are DFQATT and SNEGSKA (reference sequence). CDR3 residues: CSANEAFF. DNA of the CDR3: TGCAGTGCTAATGAAGCTTTCTTT.

This clonotype ranks as medium-sized. The chain has TRBV19 and TRBJ1-5; 7 bases line up with TRBD1. CDR1 is LNHDA, CDR2 SQIVND, per germline (reference sequence). Trimming at V came to 8 bases and at J to 3 bases, leaving 4 bases not matched to a gene. CDR3 length: 13 amino acids. DNA of the CDR3: TGTGCCAGTGGGGGACAGCTCAATCAGCCCCAGCATTTT. Translation gives CASGGQLNQPQHF.

This clonotype is medium-sized. The chain carries TRBV27 and TRBJ1-1; 9 bases agree with TRBD1. Unmatched junction bases numbered 4, after V lost 3 bases and J lost 5 bases. CDR3 length: 14 residues. Germline values: CDR1 MNHEY, CDR2 SMNVEV (reference sequence). The CDR3 sequence: CASSFSTGGTEAFF. The CDR3 DNA follows: TGTGCCAGCAGTTTCTCGACAGGGGGAACTGAAGCTTTCTTT.

This clonotype is medium-sized. The genes are TRBV27 and TRBJ2-7; 12 bases map to TRBD2. The CDR3 covers 15 residues. V trimming: 6 bases; J trimming: 3 bases; junction bases outside the gene matches: 6. The germline CDR1 and CDR2 sequences are MNHEY and SMNVEV (reference sequence). Here the CDR3 DNA reads TGTGCCAGCAGCCCCCGACTAGCGGGGGACTACGAGCAGTACTTC. Translated, it gives CASSPRLAGDYEQYF.